Listed here are 7 T cell receptor beta chains from one sample, sequenced in a study of shared clonotypes between healthy human individuals. The assay was immunoSEQ multiplex PCR, and TCRdb's table has in-frame clones only and misses some. The sample lists 2 million to 3 million clones, around 94% occurring once. Sequencing was carried out using naive CD4+ T cells sorted from blood. Stated subset: CD45RA+ positively selected. The source is a man aged 18-30 years in good health.

The CDR3 DNA follows: TGCAGCGTTGATCGCGCCGGGTTTGAGGATCAGCCCCAGCATTTT. Its translation is CSVDRAGFEDQPQHF. V gene TRBV29-1 combines with J gene TRBJ1-5; no firm D call. There are 15 residues in the CDR3. Germline V gene lookup returns CDR1 SQVTM and CDR2 ANQGSEA. V lost 3 bases, J lost 5 bases, and 17 bases lay in between. Filled out from reference TRBV29-1 and TRBJ1-5, the complete variable domain reads SAVISQKPSRDICQRGTSLTIQCQVDSQVTMMFWYRQQPGQSLTLIATANQGSEATYESGFVIDKFPISRPNLTFSTLTVSNMSPEDSSIYLCSVDRAGFEDQPQHFGDGTRLSIL.

The chain joins TRBV6-1 to TRBJ2-4; D is perhaps TRBD2 (6 bases). CDR1 and CDR2 from the germline V gene are MNHNS and SASEGT. The CDR3 has 12 amino acids. The ends were cut back, 4 bases at V and 5 bases at J, with 6 bases in the middle. The CDR3 region is CASSVAENIQYF. The CDR3 coding sequence is TGTGCCAGCAGTGTAGCGGAAAACATTCAGTACTTC.

The CDR3 DNA follows: TGTGCCAGCAGTTTATTAGGAGGTGGACTAGCGGGGGGATCCTACGAGCAGTACTTC. Translating gives CASSLLGGGLAGGSYEQYF. V is TRBV28 and J is TRBJ2-7, with 14 nucleotides matching TRBD2. Unmatched junction bases numbered 9, after V lost 1 base and J lost 1 base. CDR1 is MDHEN and CDR2 is SYDVKM in the germline V gene. The CDR3 totals 19 residues.

The J gene is TRBJ1-5, the V gene TRBV7-6; D perhaps matches TRBD1 (5 bases). CDR1 and CDR2 (germline): SGHVS, FNYEAQ. The CDR3 extends over 17 amino acids. V was pared by 3 bases and J by 2 bases, with 17 bases between. In nucleotides, the CDR3 is TGTGCCAGCAGCTTTAAAAGCCCAGGGTCTGGCAATCAGCCCCAGCATTTT. Its protein product is CASSFKSPGSGNQPQHF.

Of note for this clone: Distinct nucleotide sequences in the sample also encode this CDR3. The chain is built from TRBV6-6 and TRBJ1-2; 7 positions agree with TRBD1. V lost 4 bases, J lost 2 bases, and 1 base stayed unmatched. Germline loops: CDR1 MNHNY, CDR2 SVGAGI (reference sequence). This CDR3 is built from 13 residues. The CDR3 is CASSSQGNYGYTF. CDR3 coding DNA: TGTGCCAGCAGTTCACAGGGGAACTATGGCTACACCTTC.

The chain has TRBV9 and TRBJ2-1; D tentatively reads TRBD1 or TRBD2 (5 bases each). V was clipped by 0 bases and J by 3 bases, with 19 bases between them. The length of the CDR3 is 18 residues. Germline CDR1 and CDR2: SGDLS and YYNGEE. DNA for the CDR3: TGTGCCAGCAGCGTAGAGGATTATAGGGACGCGGGCTACAATGAGCAGTTCTTC. Its protein is CASSVEDYRDAGYNEQFF.

This chain links TRBV30 with TRBJ1-1; D is perhaps TRBD1 (5 bases). The germline V gene has CDR1 GTSNPN and CDR2 SVGIG (reference sequence). The length of the CDR3 is 11 residues. The germline V and J ends were trimmed by 0 bases and 9 bases, with 8 bases remaining between them. CDR3 sequence (DNA): TGTGCCTGGAGTGTAGAGGACAAAGCTTTCTTT. Translating it yields CAWSVEDKAFF.